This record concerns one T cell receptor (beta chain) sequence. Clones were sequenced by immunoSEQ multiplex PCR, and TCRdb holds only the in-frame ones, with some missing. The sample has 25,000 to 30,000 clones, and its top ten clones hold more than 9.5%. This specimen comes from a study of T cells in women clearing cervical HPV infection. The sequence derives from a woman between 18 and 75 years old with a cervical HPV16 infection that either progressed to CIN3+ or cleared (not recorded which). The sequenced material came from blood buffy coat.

CDR3 sequence: CASSLGSLNTEAFF. Incomplete CDR3 DNA: TGTGCCAGCAGCTTGGGAAGCCTGAACACTGAA. V and J are TRBV5-4 and TRBJ1-1; D gene unclear. The sequenced fragment ends 3 residues before the CDR3 boundary, so the rest is inferred from the germline J gene. The V gene lost 0 bases and the J gene lost 0 bases, with 6 bases spanning the gap. Germline lookup yields CDR1 SGHNT and CDR2 YYREEE (reference sequence). This CDR3 is 14 amino acids long. The whole variable domain, filled in from reference TRBV5-4 and TRBJ1-1, reads ETGVTQSPTHLIKTRGQQVTLRCSSQSGHNTVSWYQQALGQGPQFIFQYYREEENGRGNFPPRFSGLQFPNYSSELNVNALELDDSALYLCASSLGSLNTEAFFGQGTRLTVV.